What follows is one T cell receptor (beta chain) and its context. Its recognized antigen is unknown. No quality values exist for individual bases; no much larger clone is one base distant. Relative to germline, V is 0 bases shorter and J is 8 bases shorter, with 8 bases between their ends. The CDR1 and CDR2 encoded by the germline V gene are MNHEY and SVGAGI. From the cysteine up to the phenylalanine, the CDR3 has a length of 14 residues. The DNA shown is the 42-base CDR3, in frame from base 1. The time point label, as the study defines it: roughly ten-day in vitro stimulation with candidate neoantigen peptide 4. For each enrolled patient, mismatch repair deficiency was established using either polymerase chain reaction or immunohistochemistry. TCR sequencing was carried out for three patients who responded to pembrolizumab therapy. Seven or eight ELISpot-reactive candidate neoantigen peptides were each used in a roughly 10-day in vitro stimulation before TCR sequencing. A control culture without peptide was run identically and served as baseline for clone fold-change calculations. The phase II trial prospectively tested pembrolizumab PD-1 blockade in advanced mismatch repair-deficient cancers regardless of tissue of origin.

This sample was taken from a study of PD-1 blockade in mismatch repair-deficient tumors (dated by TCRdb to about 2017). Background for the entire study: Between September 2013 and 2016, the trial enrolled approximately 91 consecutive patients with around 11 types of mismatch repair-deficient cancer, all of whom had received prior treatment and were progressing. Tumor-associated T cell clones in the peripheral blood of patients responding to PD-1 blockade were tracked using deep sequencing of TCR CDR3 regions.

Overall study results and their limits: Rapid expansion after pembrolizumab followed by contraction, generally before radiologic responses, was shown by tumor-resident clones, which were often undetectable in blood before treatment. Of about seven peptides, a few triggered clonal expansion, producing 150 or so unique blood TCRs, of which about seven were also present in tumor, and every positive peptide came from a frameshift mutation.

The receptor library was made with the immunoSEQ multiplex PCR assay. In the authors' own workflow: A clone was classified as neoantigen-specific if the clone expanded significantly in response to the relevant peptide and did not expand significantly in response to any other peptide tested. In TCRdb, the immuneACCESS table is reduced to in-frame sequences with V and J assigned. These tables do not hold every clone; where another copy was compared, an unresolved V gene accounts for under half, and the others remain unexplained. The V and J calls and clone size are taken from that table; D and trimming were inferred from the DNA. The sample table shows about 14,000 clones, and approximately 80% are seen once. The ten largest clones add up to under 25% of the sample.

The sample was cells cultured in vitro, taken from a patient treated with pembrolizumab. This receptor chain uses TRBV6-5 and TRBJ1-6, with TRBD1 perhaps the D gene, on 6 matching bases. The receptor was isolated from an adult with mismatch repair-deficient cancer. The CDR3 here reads CASSYSRGHSPLHF. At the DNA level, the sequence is TGTGCCAGCAGTTACTCTCGGGGGCATTCACCCCTCCACTTT.